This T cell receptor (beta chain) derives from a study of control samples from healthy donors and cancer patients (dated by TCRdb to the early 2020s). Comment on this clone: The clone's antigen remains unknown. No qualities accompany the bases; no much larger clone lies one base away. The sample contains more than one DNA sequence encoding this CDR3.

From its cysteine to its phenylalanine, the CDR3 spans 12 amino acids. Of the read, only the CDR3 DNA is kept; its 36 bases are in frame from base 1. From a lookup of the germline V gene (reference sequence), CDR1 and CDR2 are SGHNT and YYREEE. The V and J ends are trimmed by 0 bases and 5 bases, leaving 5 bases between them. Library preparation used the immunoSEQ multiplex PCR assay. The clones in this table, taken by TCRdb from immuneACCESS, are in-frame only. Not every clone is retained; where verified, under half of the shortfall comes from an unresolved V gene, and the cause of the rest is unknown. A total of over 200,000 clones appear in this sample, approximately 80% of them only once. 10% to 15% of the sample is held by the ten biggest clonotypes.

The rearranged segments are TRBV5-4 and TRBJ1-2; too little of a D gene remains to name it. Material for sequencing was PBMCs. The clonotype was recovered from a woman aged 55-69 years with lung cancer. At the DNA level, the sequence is TGTGCCAGCAGCTTGGACCGGTATGGCTACACCTTC. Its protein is CASSLDRYGYTF. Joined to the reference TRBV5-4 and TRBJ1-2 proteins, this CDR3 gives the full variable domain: ETGVTQSPTHLIKTRGQQVTLRCSSQSGHNTVSWYQQALGQGPQFIFQYYREEENGRGNFPPRFSGLQFPNYSSELNVNALELDDSALYLCASSLDRYGYTFGSGTRLTVV.